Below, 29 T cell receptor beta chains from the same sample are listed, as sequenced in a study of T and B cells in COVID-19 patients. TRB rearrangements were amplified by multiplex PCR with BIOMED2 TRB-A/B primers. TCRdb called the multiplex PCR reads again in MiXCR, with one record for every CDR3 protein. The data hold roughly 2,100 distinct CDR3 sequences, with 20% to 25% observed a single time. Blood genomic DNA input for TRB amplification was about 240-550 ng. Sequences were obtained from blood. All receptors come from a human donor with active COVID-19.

The CDR3 sequence: CASLYSQREKLFF. The CDR3 coding sequence is TGTGCCAGCTTGTACAGCCAGAGGGAAAAACTGTTTTTT. The chain joins TRBV5-6 to TRBJ1-4; D uncertain. CDR3 length: 13 residues. CDR1 and CDR2 (germline): SGHDT, YYEEEE. Trimming shortened V by 7 bases and J by 8 bases, and 15 bases separated the two germline ends.

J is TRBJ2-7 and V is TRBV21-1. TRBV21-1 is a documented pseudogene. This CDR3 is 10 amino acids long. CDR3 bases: TGTGCCAGCTTTACACAACGCCAGTACTTC. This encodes CASFTQRQYF.

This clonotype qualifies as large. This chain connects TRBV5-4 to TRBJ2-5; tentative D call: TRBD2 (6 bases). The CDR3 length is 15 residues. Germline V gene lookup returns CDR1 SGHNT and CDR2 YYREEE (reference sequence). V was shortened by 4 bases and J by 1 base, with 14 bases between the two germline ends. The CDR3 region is CASSPEGRGQETQYF. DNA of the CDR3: TGTGCCAGCAGCCCGGAGGGGCGGGGCCAAGAGACCCAGTACTTC.

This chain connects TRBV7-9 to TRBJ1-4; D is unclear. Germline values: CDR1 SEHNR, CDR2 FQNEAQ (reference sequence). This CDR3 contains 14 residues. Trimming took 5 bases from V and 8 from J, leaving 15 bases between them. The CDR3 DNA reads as TGTGCCAGCAGCCGGTCGGGAGGCGCAGAAAAACTGTTTTTT. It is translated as CASSRSGGAEKLFF.

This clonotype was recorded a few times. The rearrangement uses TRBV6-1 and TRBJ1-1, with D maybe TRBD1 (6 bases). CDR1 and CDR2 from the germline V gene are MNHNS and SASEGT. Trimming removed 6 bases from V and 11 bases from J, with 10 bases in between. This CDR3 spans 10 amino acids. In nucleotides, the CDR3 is TGTGCCAGCAGGGACAGTTCCGCTTTCTTT. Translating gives CASRDSSAFF.

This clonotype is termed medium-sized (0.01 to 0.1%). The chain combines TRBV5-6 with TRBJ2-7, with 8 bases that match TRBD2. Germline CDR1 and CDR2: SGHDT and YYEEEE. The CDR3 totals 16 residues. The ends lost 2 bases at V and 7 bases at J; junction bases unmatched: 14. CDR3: CASSFSGSLPGGEQYF. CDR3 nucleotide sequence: TGTGCCAGCAGCTTCAGCGGGAGTCTCCCCGGGGGGGAGCAGTACTTC.

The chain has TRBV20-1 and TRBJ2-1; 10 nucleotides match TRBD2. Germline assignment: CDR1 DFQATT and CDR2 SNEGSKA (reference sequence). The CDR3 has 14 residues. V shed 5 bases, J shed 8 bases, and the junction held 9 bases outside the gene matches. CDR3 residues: CSAFGLAEEDEQFF. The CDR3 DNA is TGCAGTGCTTTCGGACTAGCGGAGGAGGATGAGCAGTTCTTC.

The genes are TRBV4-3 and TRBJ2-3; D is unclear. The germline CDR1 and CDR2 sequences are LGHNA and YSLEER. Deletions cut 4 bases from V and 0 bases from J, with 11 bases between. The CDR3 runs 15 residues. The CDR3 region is CASSPGLTSTDTQYF. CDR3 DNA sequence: TGCGCCAGCAGCCCCGGCTTAACTAGCACAGATACGCAGTATTTT.

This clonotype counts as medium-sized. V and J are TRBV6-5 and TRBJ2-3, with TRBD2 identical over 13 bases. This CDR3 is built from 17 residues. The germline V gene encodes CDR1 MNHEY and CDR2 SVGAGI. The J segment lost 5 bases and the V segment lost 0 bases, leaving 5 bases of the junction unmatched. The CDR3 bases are TGTGCCAGCAGTTACTCCGGACTAGCGGGAGCTCTAGATACGCAGTATTTT. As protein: CASSYSGLAGALDTQYF.

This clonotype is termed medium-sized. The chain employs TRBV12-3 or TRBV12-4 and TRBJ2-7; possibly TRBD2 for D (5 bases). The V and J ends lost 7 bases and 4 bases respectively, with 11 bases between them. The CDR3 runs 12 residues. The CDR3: CASKETGYEQYF. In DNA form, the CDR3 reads TGTGCCAGCAAAGAAACGGGGTACGAGCAGTACTTC.

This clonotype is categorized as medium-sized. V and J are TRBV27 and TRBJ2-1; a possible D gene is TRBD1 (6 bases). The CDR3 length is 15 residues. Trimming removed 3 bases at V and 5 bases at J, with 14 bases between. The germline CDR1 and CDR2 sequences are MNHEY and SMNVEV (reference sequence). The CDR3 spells CASSFDRWMDNEQFF. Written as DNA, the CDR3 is TGTGCCAGCAGTTTTGACAGGTGGATGGACAATGAGCAGTTCTTC.

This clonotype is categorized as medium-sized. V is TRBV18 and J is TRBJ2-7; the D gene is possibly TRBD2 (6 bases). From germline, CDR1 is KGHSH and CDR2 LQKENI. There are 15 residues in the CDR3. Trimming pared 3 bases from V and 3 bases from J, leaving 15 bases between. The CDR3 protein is CASSPGGGVGYEQYF. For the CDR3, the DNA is TGTGCCAGCTCACCTGGTGGAGGGGTAGGCTACGAGCAGTACTTC.

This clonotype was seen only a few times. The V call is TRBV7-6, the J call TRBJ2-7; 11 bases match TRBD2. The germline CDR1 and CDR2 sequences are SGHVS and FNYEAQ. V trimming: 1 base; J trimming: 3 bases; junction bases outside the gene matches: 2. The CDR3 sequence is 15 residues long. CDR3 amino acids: CASSLETSGVYEQYF. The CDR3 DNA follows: TGTGCCAGCAGCTTAGAGACTAGCGGGGTCTACGAGCAGTACTTC. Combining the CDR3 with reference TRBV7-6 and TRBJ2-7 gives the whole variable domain GAGVSQSPRYKVTKRGQDVALRCDPISGHVSLYWYRQALGQGPEFLTYFNYEAQQDKSGLPNDRFSAERPEGSISTLTIQRTEQRDSAMYRCASSLETSGVYEQYFGPGTRLTVT.

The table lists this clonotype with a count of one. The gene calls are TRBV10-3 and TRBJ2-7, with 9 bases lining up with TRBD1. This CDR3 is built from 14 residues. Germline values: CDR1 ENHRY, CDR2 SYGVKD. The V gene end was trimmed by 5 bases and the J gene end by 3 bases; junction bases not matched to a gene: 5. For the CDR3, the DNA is TGTGCCATCAGTCATACAGGGGGCCGCTACGAGCAGTACTTC. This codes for CAISHTGGRYEQYF.

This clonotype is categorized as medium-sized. CDR3 nucleotide sequence: TGTGCCAGCAGTTACGGGGCGAGGGAAAAACTGTTTTTT. It codes for CASSYGAREKLFF. This chain joins TRBV6-2 or TRBV6-3 and TRBJ1-4; TRBD1 is a possible D gene (5 bases). This CDR3 has 13 residues. Trimming stripped 2 bases from V and 8 bases from J, with 9 bases between. In germline, CDR1 is MNHEY, CDR2 SVGEGT.

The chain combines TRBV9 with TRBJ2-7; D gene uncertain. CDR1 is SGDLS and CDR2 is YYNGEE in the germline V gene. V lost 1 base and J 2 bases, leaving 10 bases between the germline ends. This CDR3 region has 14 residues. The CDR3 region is CASSVNSLTYEQYF. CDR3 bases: TGTGCCAGCAGCGTAAACTCCCTTACCTACGAGCAGTACTTC.

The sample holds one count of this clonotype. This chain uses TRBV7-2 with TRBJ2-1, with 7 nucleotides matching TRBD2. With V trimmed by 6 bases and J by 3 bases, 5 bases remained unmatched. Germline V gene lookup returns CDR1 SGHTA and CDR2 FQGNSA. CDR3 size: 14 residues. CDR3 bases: TGTGCCAGCAGATCCAGCGGGAACTACAATGAGCAGTTCTTC. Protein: CASRSSGNYNEQFF.

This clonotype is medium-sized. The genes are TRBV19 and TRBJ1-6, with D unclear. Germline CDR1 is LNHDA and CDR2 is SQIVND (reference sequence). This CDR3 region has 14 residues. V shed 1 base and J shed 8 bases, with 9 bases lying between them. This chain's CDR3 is CASSIGDYHSPLHF. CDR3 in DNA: TGTGCCAGTAGTATAGGCGACTACCATTCACCCCTCCACTTT. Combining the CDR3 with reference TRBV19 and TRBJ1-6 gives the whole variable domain DGGITQSPKYLFRKEGQNVTLSCEQNLNHDAMYWYRQDPGQGLRLIYYSQIVNDFQKGDIAEGYSVSREKKESFPLTVTSAQKNPTAFYLCASSIGDYHSPLHFGNGTRLTVT.

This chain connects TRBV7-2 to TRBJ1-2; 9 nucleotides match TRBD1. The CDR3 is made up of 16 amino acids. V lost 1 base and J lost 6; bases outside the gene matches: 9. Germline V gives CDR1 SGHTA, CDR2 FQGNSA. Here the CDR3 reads CASSLELRDRANGYTF. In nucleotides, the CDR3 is TGTGCCAGCAGCTTAGAACTCCGGGACAGGGCTAATGGCTACACCTTC.

The CDR3 region is CASTLMGDRSPLHF. The CDR3 DNA reads TGTGCCAGCACCTTGATGGGGGACCGGTCACCCCTCCACTTT. The chain is built from TRBV28 and TRBJ1-6; maybe TRBD1 (5 bases). The CDR3 has 14 residues. Looked up from germline, CDR1 is MDHEN and CDR2 is SYDVKM. Trimming took 7 bases from V and 10 from J, leaving 17 bases between them.

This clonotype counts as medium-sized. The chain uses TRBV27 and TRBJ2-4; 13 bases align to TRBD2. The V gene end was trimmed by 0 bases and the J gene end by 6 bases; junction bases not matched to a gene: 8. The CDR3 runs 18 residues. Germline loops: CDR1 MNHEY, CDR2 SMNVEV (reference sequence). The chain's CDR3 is CASSLSALAGGGRNIQYF. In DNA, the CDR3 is TGTGCCAGCAGTTTATCTGCACTAGCGGGAGGGGGGAGAAACATTCAGTACTTC.

The CDR3 loop reads CASSPRTSGSWNEQFF. The CDR3 DNA sequence: TGTGCCAGCAGCCCCAGAACTAGCGGGAGTTGGAATGAGCAGTTCTTC. The chain combines TRBV5-3 with TRBJ2-1; TRBD2 agrees at 11 bases. TRBV5-3 is noted as an ORF with a role that remains uncertain. With V trimmed by 8 bases and J by 7 bases, 14 bases remained unmatched. CDR3 length: 16 amino acids.

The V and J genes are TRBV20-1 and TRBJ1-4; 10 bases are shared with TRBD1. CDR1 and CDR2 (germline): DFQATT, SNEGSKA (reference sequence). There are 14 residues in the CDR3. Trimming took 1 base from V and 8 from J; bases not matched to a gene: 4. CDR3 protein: CSARARQGAEKLFF. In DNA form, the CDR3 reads TGCAGTGCTAGAGCTAGACAGGGGGCGGAAAAACTGTTTTTT.

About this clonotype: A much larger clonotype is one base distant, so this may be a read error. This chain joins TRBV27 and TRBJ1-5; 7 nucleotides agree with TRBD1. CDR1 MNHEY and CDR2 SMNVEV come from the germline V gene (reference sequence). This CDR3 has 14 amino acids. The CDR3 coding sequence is TGTGCCAGCGCCATACAGGGGTCCAATCGGCCCCAGCATTTT. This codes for CASAIQGSNRPQHF.

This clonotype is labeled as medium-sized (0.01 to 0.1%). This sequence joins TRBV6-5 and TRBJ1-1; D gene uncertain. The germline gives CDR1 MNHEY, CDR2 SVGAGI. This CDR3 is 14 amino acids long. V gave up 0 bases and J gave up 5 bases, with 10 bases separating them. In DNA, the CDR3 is TGTGCCAGCAGTTACTCTTTCGGTCGGACTGAAGCTTTCTTT. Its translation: CASSYSFGRTEAFF.

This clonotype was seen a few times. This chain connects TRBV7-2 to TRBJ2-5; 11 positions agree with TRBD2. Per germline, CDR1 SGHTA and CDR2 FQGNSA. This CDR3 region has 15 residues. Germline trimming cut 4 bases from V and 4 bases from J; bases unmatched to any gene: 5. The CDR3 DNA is TGTGCCAGCAGCTCGGTAGCGGGAGGGGGAGAGACCCAGTACTTC. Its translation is CASSSVAGGGETQYF.

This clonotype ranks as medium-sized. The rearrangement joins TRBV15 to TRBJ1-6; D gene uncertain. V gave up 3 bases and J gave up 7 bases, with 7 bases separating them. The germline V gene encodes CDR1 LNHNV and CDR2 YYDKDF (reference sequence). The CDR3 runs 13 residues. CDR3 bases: TGTGCCACCAGCAGGGCAGTAAATTCACCCCTCCACTTT. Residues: CATSRAVNSPLHF.

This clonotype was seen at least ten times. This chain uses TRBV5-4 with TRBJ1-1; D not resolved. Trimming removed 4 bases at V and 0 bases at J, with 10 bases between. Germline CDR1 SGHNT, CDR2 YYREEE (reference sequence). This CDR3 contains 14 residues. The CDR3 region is CASSRRNMNTEAFF. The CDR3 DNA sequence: TGTGCCAGCAGCCGCAGGAACATGAACACTGAAGCTTTCTTT.

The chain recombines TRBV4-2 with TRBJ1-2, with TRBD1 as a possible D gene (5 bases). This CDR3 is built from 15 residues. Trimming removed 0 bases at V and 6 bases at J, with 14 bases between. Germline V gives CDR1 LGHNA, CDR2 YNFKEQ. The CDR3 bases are TGTGCCAGCAGCCAAGATAGGGAGGGGTGGAATGGCTACACCTTC. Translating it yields CASSQDREGWNGYTF.